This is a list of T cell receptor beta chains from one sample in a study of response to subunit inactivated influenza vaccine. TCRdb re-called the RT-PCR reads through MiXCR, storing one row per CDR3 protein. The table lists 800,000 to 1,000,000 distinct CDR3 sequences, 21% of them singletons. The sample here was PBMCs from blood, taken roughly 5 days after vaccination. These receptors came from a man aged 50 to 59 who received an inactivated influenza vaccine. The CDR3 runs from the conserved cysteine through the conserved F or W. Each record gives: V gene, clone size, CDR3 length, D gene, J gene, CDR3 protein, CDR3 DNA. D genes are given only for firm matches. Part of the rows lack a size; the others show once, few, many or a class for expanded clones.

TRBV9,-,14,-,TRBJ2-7,CASSVGDGAGEQYF,TGTGCCAGCAGCGTAGGGGACGGAGCCGGCGAGCAGTACTTC
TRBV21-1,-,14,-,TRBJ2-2,CASYKGSNTGELFF,TGTGCCAGCTACAAAGGGTCAAACACCGGGGAGCTGTTTTTT
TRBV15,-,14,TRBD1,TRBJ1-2,CATSIDRANYGYTF,TGTGCCACCAGCATAGACAGGGCGAACTATGGCTACACCTTC
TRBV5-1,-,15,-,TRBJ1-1,CASSLDPSANTEAFF,TGCGCCAGCAGCTTGGATCCATCCGCAAACACTGAAGCTTTCTTT
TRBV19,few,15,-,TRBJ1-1,CASSILGGTYTEAFF,TGTGCCAGTAGTATTCTCGGCGGCACGTACACTGAAGCTTTCTTT
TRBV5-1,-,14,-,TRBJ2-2,CASSSGIQAGELFF,TGCGCCAGCAGCTCGGGAATCCAGGCCGGGGAGCTGTTTTTT
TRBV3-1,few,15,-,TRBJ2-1,CASSPNSGAYNEQFF,TGTGCCAGCAGCCCTAATAGCGGAGCCTACAATGAGCAGTTCTTC
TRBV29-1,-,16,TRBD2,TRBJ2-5,CSVDGRVAGAGETQYF,TGCAGCGTTGATGGTAGGGTAGCGGGAGCCGGGGAGACCCAGTACTTC
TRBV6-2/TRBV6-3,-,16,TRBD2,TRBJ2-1,CASSYGGGVSYNEQFF,TGTGCCAGCAGTTACGGCGGGGGGGTCTCCTACAATGAGCAGTTCTTC
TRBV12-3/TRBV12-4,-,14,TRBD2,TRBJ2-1,CASSFILADNEQFF,TGTGCCAGCAGTTTCATACTAGCGGACAATGAGCAGTTCTTC
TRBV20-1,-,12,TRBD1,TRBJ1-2,CSAGTGAEGYTF,TGCAGTGCTGGGACAGGGGCGGAAGGCTACACCTTC
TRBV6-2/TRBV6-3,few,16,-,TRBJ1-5,CASSYHGRVSNQPQHF,TGTGCCAGCAGTTACCATGGGAGAGTTAGCAATCAGCCCCAGCATTTT
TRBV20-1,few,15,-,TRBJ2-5,CSAPNRGRGVETQYF,TGCAGTGCTCCCAATCGGGGGCGCGGAGTGGAGACCCAGTACTTC
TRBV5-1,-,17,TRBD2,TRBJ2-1,CASSLATGTSTPNEQFF,TGCGCCAGCAGCTTGGCCACTGGGACTAGTACTCCCAATGAGCAGTTCTTC
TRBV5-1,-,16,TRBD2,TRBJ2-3,CASSPVSGSGEDTQYF,TGCGCCAGCAGCCCCGTTAGCGGGAGTGGGGAAGATACGCAGTATTTT
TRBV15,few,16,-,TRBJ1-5,CATSRDPKQGGQPQHF,TGTGCCACCAGCAGAGATCCAAAACAGGGTGGCCAGCCCCAGCATTTT
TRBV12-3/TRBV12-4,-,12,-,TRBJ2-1,CASSALAIGQFF,TGTGCCAGCAGTGCACTAGCAATTGGGCAGTTCTTC
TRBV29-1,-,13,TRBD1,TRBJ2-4,CSVEPTGGDIQYF,TGCAGCGTTGAACCGACAGGGGGAGACATTCAGTACTTC
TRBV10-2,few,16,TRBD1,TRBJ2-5,CASSERDRGIEETQYF,TGCGCCAGCAGTGAGAGGGACAGGGGGATTGAAGAGACCCAGTACTTC
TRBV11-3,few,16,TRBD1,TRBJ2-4,CASSRATGQGQNIQYF,TGTGCCAGCAGCCGGGCTACTGGACAGGGCCAAAACATTCAGTACTTC
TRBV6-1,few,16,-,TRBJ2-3,CASSPRVRRSADTQYF,TGTGCCAGCAGTCCGCGCGTGAGAAGATCGGCAGATACGCAGTATTTT
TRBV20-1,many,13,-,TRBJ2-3,CSATGQSTDTQYF,TGCAGTGCTACCGGACAGTCCACAGATACGCAGTATTTT
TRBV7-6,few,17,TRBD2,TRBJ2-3,CASSLVTGTSGTDTQYF,TGTGCCAGCAGCTTAGTCACCGGGACTAGCGGCACAGATACGCAGTATTTT
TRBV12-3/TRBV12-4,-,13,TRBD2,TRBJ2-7,CASSTWGGGEQYF,TGTGCCAGCAGCACGTGGGGGGGGGGCGAGCAGTACTTC
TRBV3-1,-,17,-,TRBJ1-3,CASSQVYRDHSGNTIYF,TGTGCCAGCAGCCAAGTTTACCGGGACCACTCTGGAAACACCATATATTTT
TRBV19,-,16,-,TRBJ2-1,CASSTSGTRLKGEQFF,TGTGCCAGTAGTACCTCCGGGACAAGATTGAAGGGCGAGCAGTTCTTC
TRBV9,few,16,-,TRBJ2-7,CASTRGDGGNSYEQYF,TGTGCCAGCACCCGTGGTGACGGCGGGAACTCCTACGAGCAGTACTTC
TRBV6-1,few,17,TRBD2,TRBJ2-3,CASSFSSSGRATDTQYF,TGTGCCAGCAGCTTCAGTTCTAGCGGGAGGGCCACAGATACGCAGTATTTT
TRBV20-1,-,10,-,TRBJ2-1,CSAFGNEQFF,TGCAGTGCCTTCGGGAATGAGCAGTTCTTC
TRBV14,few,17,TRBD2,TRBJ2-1,CASSQDRGTSVYNEQFF,TGTGCCAGCAGCCAAGACCGGGGGACTAGCGTCTACAATGAGCAGTTCTTC
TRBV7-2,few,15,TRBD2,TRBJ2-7,CASSSSSGGRYEQYF,TGTGCCAGCAGCTCCTCTAGCGGGGGGAGATACGAGCAGTACTTC
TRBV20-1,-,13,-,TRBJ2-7,CSAKTPSMGEQYF,TGCAGTGCTAAAACCCCATCGATGGGCGAGCAGTACTTC
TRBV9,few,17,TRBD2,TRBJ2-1,CASSVAQREGPYNEQFF,TGTGCCAGCAGCGTAGCCCAGCGGGAAGGACCTTACAATGAGCAGTTCTTC
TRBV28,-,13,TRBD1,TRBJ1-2,CASREGQSYGYTF,TGTGCCAGCAGGGAGGGACAGAGCTATGGCTACACCTTC
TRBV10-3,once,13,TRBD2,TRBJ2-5,CAIRTSGKETQYF,TGTGCCATCAGGACTAGCGGGAAAGAGACCCAGTACTTC
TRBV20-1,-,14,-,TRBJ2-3,CSAGGRAGTDTQYF,TGCAGTGCCGGGGGCAGAGCTGGCACAGATACGCAGTATTTT
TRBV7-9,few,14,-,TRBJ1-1,CASSSGRVNTEAFF,TGTGCCAGCAGCTCGGGCAGAGTGAACACTGAAGCTTTCTTT
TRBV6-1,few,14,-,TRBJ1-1,CASRKVGVSTEAFF,TGTGCCAGCAGGAAGGTAGGGGTATCCACTGAAGCTTTCTTT
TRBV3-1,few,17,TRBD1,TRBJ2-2,CASSHQSGTVYTGELFF,TGTGCCAGCAGCCACCAAAGTGGGACAGTTTACACCGGGGAGCTGTTTTTT
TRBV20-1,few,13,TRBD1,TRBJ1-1,CSAGQDPNTEAFF,TGCAGTGCGGGACAGGATCCTAACACTGAAGCTTTCTTT
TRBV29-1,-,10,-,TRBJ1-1,CSVVEGRAFF,TGCAGCGTTGTGGAGGGGAGGGCTTTCTTT
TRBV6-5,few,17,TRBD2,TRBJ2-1,CASSYFPPGGSYNEQFF,TGTGCCAGCAGTTACTTCCCTCCGGGGGGATCCTACAATGAGCAGTTCTTC
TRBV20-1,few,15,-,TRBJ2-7,CSARDGAGGHYEQYF,TGCAGTGCTAGAGATGGGGCAGGGGGGCACTACGAGCAGTACTTC
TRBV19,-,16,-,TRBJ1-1,CASSPRDWAGISEAFF,TGTGCCAGTAGTCCCCGGGACTGGGCCGGAATCTCTGAAGCTTTCTTT
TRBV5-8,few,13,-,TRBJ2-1,CASSLETGGEQFF,TGTGCCAGCAGCTTGGAAACTGGAGGTGAGCAGTTCTTC